Here is one T cell receptor beta chain with its context. The specificity of this receptor is unknown. No much larger clonotype is one base removed from it; base qualities were not supplied. Per the publication, the time point label means: sample taken at primary tumor resection. For TCR sequencing, whole RNA was extracted from tumor and nontumor lung tissue, or from cryopreserved PBMC samples, and no cell sorting was done. Samples were obtained from approximately 70 patients with early-stage, untreated non-small cell lung cancer from the lung TRACERx cohort. Only patients for whom sufficient RNA was available from at least two tumor regions were selected for TCR sequencing. This sample was taken from a study of spatial heterogeneity in lung cancer (dated by TCRdb to the late 2010s). Regarding the complete study: More beta-chain than alpha-chain transcripts were consistently detected, likely reflecting higher beta-chain transcript abundance. In the raw uncorrected reads, each unique combination of TCR and UMI appeared more than ten times on average. In non-small cell lung cancer, the study quantitatively compared TCR alpha and beta repertoires across several tumor regions, matched nontumor lung, and blood. The study linked features of the TCR repertoire to counts of nonsynonymous mutations, which were determined by whole-exome sequencing of tumor tissue. At surgery, both alpha and beta chains were TCR-sequenced in roughly 200 tumor regions, 63 to 80 matched nontumor lung samples and some 58 PBMC samples.

The library came from 5' RACE. Data came from a NextSeq 500. In the TCR library protocol, a unique molecular identifier was attached to each TCR cDNA molecule so that PCR and sequencing errors could be corrected. Concerning the study's data processing: Decombinator tools were used for TCR identification, UMI-based error correction and CDR3 extraction. Expanded TCRs were defined as those above a frequency of 2 per 1,000, corresponding to the top 1% of the tumor frequency distribution. Each repertoire was subsampled 100 times to 5,000 TCRs, after which Renyi diversity was computed with the R vegan package. CDR3 similarity networks were built from amino acid triplet string-kernel similarity, connecting CDR3s with pairwise similarity above 0.82. TCRdb took the public reads, trimmed them with fastp at Q25, ran MiXCR for clone calling and kept in-frame beta chains. Every CDR3 protein is listed once, alongside the most common genes and DNA of its rows. TCRdb, not the authors, supplied the V and J calls. In this sample the table shows approximately 44,000 distinct CDR3 sequences, approximately 12% of which occur a single time. Of the sample, around two fifths falls within the top ten clones.

A distance of 16 bases separates the germline ends of V and J, which lose 4 bases and 4 bases respectively. The germline V gene gives CDR1 as SNHLY and CDR2 as FYNNEI. The CDR3, cysteine through phenylalanine, is 15 amino acids long. The DNA shown is the 45-base CDR3, in frame from base 1. The research as a whole found: Ubiquitous expanded tumor TCRs were detected in blood more often at tumor resection than at routine follow-up. Confirming at a functional level the hypothesis that regional TCRs recognize regional mutations was considered to require additional single-cell paired TCR alpha and beta sequencing.

This TCR was recovered from a female donor with early-stage non-small cell lung cancer. This chain joins TRBV2 to TRBJ2-5; the best D guess is TRBD1, with 5 bases matching. The sequencing used PBMCs, collected at surgery. The DNA is as follows: TGTGCCAGCAGTGTCAAGGGGCAGTTTGGAGAGACCCAGTACTTC. It translates as CASSVKGQFGETQYF.